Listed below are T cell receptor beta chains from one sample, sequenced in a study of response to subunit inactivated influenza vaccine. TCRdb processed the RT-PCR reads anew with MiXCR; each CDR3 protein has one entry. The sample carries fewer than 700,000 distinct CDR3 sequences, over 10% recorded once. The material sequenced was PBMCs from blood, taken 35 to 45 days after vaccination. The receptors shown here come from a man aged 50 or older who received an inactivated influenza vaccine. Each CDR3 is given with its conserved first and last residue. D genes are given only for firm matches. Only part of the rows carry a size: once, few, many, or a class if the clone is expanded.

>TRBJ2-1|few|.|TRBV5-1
TGCGCCAGCAGCCCGGGAGGGAGGGGGCAGATCTACAATGAGCAGTTCTTC
CASSPGGRGQIYNEQFF
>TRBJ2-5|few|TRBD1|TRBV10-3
TGTGCCACCCAAGGTTGGACAGGCTTAGAGACCCAGTACTTC
CATQGWTGLETQYF
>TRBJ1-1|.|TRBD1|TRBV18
TGTGCCAGCTCACCCGGACAGGACACTGAAGCTTTCTTT
CASSPGQDTEAFF
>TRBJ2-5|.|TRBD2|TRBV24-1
TGTGCCACCAGTGACTCGGCGGGGGGCCCTCTGGAGACCCAGTACTTC
CATSDSAGGPLETQYF
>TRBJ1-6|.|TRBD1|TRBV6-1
TGTGCCAGCGAACCGGGACAGGGGGTTTCACCCCTCCACTTT
CASEPGQGVSPLHF
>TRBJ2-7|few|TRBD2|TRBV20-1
TGCAGTGCTAGACCTAGCGGCCTCTACGAGCAGTACTTC
CSARPSGLYEQYF
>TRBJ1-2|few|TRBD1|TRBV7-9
TGTGCCAGCAGCTTCGGACAGGGGGAAATGGTTGGCTACACCTTC
CASSFGQGEMVGYTF
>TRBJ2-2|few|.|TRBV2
TGTGCCAGCAGTTCTTGGACGTCGAACACCGGGGAGCTGTTTTTT
CASSSWTSNTGELFF
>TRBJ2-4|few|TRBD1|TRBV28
TGTGCCAGCAGTAAAGGACAGGGACTAGCCAAAAACATTCAGTACTTC
CASSKGQGLAKNIQYF
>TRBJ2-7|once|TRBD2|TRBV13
TGTGCCAGCAGCCGCAGACTAGCGGGAGGGCCGGTGGAGCAGTACTTC
CASSRRLAGGPVEQYF
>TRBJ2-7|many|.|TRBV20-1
TGCAGTGCTAGACAGGAAGAGCAGTACTTC
CSARQEEQYF
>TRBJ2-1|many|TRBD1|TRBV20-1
TGCAGTGCTAGAGATCCAGGGGGCGTCGACAATGAGCAGTTCTTC
CSARDPGGVDNEQFF
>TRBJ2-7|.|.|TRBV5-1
TGCGCCAGCAGCCGACAGGAGCACTCCTACGAGCAGTACTTC
CASSRQEHSYEQYF
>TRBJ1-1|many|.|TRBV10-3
TGTGCCATCGGCACGGGAGAAGGGACTGAAGCTTTCTTT
CAIGTGEGTEAFF
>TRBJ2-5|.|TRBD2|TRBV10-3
TGTGCCATCAGGGAGGGACTAGCGGGGAGCCAAGAGACCCAGTACTTC
CAIREGLAGSQETQYF
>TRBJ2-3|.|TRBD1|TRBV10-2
TGCGCCAGCACTGACCGGGACAGCCGCACAGATACGCAGTATTTT
CASTDRDSRTDTQYF
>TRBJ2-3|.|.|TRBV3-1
TGTGCCAGCAGCCAAGACATCGGTTCAGATACGCAGTATTTT
CASSQDIGSDTQYF
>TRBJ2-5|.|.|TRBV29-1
TGCAGCGTTGTTATAGCAGGAGAGACCCAGTACTTC
CSVVIAGETQYF
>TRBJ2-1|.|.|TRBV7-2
TGTGCCAGCAGCCCGGGGGGCGGGCGTACCTACAATGAGCAGTTCTTC
CASSPGGGRTYNEQFF
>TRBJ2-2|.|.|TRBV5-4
TGTGCCAGCAGAAATGGGGGGAACACCGGGGAGCTGTTTTTT
CASRNGGNTGELFF
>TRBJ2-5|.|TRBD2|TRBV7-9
TGTGCCAGCTCAGGACTAGCGGTACAAGAGACCCAGTACTTC
CASSGLAVQETQYF
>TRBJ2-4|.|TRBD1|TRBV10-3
TGTGCCATCAGGGGACAGGGGGAGGACATTCAGTACTTC
CAIRGQGEDIQYF
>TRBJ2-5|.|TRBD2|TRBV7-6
TGTGCCAGCAGCGCGGGACTAGGTGGGGAGACCCAGTACTTC
CASSAGLGGETQYF
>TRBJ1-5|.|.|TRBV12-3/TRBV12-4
TGTGCCAGTTCTTTTGCAGGGACGAATCAGCCCCAGCATTTT
CASSFAGTNQPQHF
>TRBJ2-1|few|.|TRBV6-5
TGTGCCAGCAGTTCGTACCCTTTAGGTGGCAATGAGCAGTTCTTC
CASSSYPLGGNEQFF
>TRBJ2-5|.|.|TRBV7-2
TGTGCCAGCAGCGGCCGGGCTTTCCAAGAGACCCAGTACTTC
CASSGRAFQETQYF
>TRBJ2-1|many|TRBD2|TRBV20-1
TGCAGTGCTGTTAGCGGGAGTAGCGATGGTGAGCAGTTCTTC
CSAVSGSSDGEQFF
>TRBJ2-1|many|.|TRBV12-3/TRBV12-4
TGTGCCAGCAGGCGAGGCACGGTAAGAGAGCAGTTCTTC
CASRRGTVREQFF
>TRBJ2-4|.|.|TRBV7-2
TGTGCCAGCAGCCTCCCGGGGGACATTCAGTACTTC
CASSLPGDIQYF
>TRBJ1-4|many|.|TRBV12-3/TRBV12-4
TGTGCCAGCAGCCGTGCCTTGGAGGTAGAAAAACTGTTTTTT
CASSRALEVEKLFF
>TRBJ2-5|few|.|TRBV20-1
TGCAGTGCTAGAGATTTCAGGGGGGCAGAGACCCAGTACTTC
CSARDFRGAETQYF
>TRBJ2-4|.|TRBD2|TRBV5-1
TGCGCCAGCAGCCTTCAGACTAGCGGGAGGATGAAAGCCGCCAAAAACATTCAGTACTTC
CASSLQTSGRMKAAKNIQYF
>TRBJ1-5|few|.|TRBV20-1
TGCAGTGCTCTAAGGGGCAATCAGCCCCAGCATTTT
CSALRGNQPQHF
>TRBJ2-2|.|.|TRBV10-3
TGTCCCATCAGTGAGGGGATCGGGATAGGGTCGGCCGGGGAGCTGTTTTTT
CPISEGIGIGSAGELFF
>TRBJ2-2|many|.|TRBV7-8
TGTGCCAGCAGCTCCGGACGAAACACCGGGGAGCTGTTTTTT
CASSSGRNTGELFF
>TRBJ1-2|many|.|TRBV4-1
TGCGCCAGCAGCCAAGACAGGGGCCTCTATGGCTACACCTTC
CASSQDRGLYGYTF
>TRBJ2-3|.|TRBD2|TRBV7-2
TGTGCCAGCAGCTTAGCAGCGGGAGCCACAGATACGCAGTATTTT
CASSLAAGATDTQYF
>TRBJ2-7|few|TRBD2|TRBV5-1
TGCGCCAGCAGCTTTGAGCGGGGGGCACCGCCTTACTTC
CASSFERGAPPYF
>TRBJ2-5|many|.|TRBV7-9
TGTGCCAGCAGTAGGGAGACCCAGTACTTC
CASSRETQYF
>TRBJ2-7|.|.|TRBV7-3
TGTGCCAGCAGCTTTGGTATCCGGAGCTCCTACGAGCAGTACTTC
CASSFGIRSSYEQYF
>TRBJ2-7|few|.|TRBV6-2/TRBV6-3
TGTGCCAGCAGGAGGACGGTATCCTACGAGCAGTACTTC
CASRRTVSYEQYF
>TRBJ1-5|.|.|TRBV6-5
TGTGCCAGCAGTTACTCGACCAGGGTGCGCTATAGCAATCAGCCCCAGCATTTT
CASSYSTRVRYSNQPQHF
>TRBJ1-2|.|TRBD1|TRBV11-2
TGTGCCAGCAGCTCGTATAGGGACAGGGAAGTTCATGGCTACACCTTC
CASSSYRDREVHGYTF
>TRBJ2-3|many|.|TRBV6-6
TGTGCCTCCGGGCCAGGGGGCACAGATACGCAGTATTTT
CASGPGGTDTQYF
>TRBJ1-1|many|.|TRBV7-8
TGTGCCAGCAGCTTAGCAAGCCGGCTGAACACTGAAGCTTTCTTT
CASSLASRLNTEAFF
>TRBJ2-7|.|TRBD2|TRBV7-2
TGTGCCAGCAGCTCAACTAGCGGGAGATCGCAGCAGTACTTC
CASSSTSGRSQQYF
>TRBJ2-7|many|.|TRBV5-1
TGCGCCAGCAGCTTCAACAGGGACGAGCAGTACTTC
CASSFNRDEQYF
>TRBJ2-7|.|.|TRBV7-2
TGTGCCAGCAGCTTAGGGGGGGATCGGCGGCTCTACGAGCAGTACTTC
CASSLGGDRRLYEQYF
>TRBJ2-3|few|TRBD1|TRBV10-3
TGTGCCACCGCGGACAGGGGAAGCACAGATACGCAGTATTTT
CATADRGSTDTQYF
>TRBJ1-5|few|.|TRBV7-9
TGTGCCAGCAGCAGGGGTGTCGGACGGGCTAATCAGCCCCAGCATTTT
CASSRGVGRANQPQHF
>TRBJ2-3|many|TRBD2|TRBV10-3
TGTGCCATGTCACAAGCGGGGGGCACAGATACGCAGTATTTT
CAMSQAGGTDTQYF
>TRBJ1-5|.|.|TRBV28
TGTGCCAGCAGTTACCCATGGGTGGGGTCACTCAATCAGCCCCAGCATTTT
CASSYPWVGSLNQPQHF
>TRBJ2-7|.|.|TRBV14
TGTGCCAGCAGCCAAAATTTGGGCGAGCAGTACTTC
CASSQNLGEQYF
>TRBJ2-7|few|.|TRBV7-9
TGTGCCAGCCGGCGTGGAGGGGCGACCTACGAGCAGTACTTC
CASRRGGATYEQYF
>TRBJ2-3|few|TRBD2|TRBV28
TGTGCCAGCAGTAAACTAGCGGGGGGCCTCACAGATACGCAGTATTTT
CASSKLAGGLTDTQYF
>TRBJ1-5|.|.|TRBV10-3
TGTGCCATCAGTGAGACTCGACAGAGCAATCAGCCCCAGCATTTT
CAISETRQSNQPQHF